The 23 T cell receptor beta chains reported below all come from one sample, sequenced in a study of patients and donors after allogeneic stem cell transplantation. One entry per CDR3 protein, called by TCRdb with MiXCR from the RT-PCR reads. The sample holds about 200,000 distinct CDR3 sequences; about 38% are singletons and the top ten take around 10%. Sequences were obtained from blood, either unsorted or a sorted T cell fraction (not recorded which). These receptors all stem from a human donor who was either an allogeneic HSCT recipient or a stem cell or donor lymphocyte infusion donor (not recorded which). It is not recorded whose cells these are; they may come from a transplant donor.

The CDR3: CASSLSLGNIQYF. The CDR3 DNA is TGTGCCAGCAGCTTATCCCTGGGGAACATTCAGTACTTC. This chain uses TRBV11-1 with TRBJ2-4; no clear D. In germline, CDR1 is SGHAT, CDR2 FQDESV (reference sequence). V lost 2 bases and J lost 7, with 9 bases in between. The length of the CDR3 is 13 residues.

The genes are TRBV29-1 and TRBJ2-7; 7 bases fit TRBD1. Germline trimming cut 6 bases from V and 3 bases from J; bases unmatched to any gene: 14. The CDR3 length is 15 residues. Germline assignment: CDR1 SQVTM and CDR2 ANQGSEA. The CDR3 bases are TGCAGCGTACTCCAGAGACAGGGTCCTTACTACGAGCAGTACTTC. Its translation is CSVLQRQGPYYEQYF.

V and J are TRBV7-3 and TRBJ1-1, with D unresolved. Trimming pared 6 bases from V and 4 bases from J, leaving 18 bases between. CDR1 is SGHTA and CDR2 is FQGTGA in the germline V gene. The CDR3 is 15 residues long. Written as DNA, the CDR3 is TGTGCCAGCAGGGAGTGGGGAACGGGTAGCACTGAAGCTTTCTTT. Its translation: CASREWGTGSTEAFF.

This clonotype showed up just once. This chain links TRBV7-7 with TRBJ2-3, with 8 bases aligning to TRBD2. Germline V gene sequence: CDR1 SSHAT, CDR2 FNYEAQ (reference sequence). The CDR3 loop spans 14 amino acids. The V gene end was trimmed by 5 bases and the J gene end by 8 bases; junction bases not matched to a gene: 9. DNA for the CDR3: TGTGCCAGCAGCCTTAAGCGGGGGCTTTCTACGCAGTATTTT. Its translation: CASSLKRGLSTQYF.

The chain couples TRBV3-1 to TRBJ2-5; possibly TRBD1 or TRBD2 for D (5 bases each). CDR1 LGHDT and CDR2 YNNKEL come from the germline V gene (reference sequence). The V end was cut by 1 base, the J end by 5 bases, with 20 bases between. This CDR3 is built from 17 residues. CDR3 nucleotide sequence: TGTGCCAGCAGCCAAGGTAGAGGGGCCCCGAGGCAGGAGACCCAGTACTTC. Encoded protein: CASSQGRGAPRQETQYF.

DNA of the CDR3: TGTGCCAGCAGTTTCAGTCGGGACACCTTGAACACTGAAGCTTTCTTT. It codes for CASSFSRDTLNTEAFF. The genes are TRBV27 and TRBJ1-1, with D possibly being TRBD1 (6 bases). The ends were cut back, 3 bases at V and 0 bases at J, with 14 bases in the middle. This CDR3 spans 16 amino acids. Germline CDR1 and CDR2: MNHEY and SMNVEV (reference sequence).

J is TRBJ1-4 and V is TRBV28; possible D gene TRBD1, 6 bases. V lost 11 bases to trimming and J lost 5 bases, with 15 bases between them. The CDR3 is made up of 13 amino acids. Germline V gene sequence: CDR1 MDHEN, CDR2 SYDVKM. CDR3 sequence (DNA): TGTGCCGGGGGCCGGGACGGGAATGAAAAACTGTTTTTT. Protein product: CAGGRDGNEKLFF. The variable domain in full, with the rest retrieved from reference TRBV28 and TRBJ1-4, is DVKVTQSSRYLVKRTGEKVFLECVQDMDHENMFWYRQDPGLGLRLIYFSYDVKMKEKGDIPEGYSVSREKKERFSLILESASTNQTSMYLCAGGRDGNEKLFFGSGTQLSVL.

The V gene is TRBV5-1, the J gene TRBJ1-2, with D perhaps matching TRBD1 (5 bases). V shed 4 bases and J shed 4 bases, with 11 bases lying between them. The CDR3 is 13 amino acids. Germline loops: CDR1 SGHRS, CDR2 YFSETQ. CDR3 in amino acids: CASSNRDGYGYTF. In DNA, the CDR3 is TGCGCCAGCAGCAACCGGGACGGCTATGGCTACACCTTC.

The chain joins TRBV5-6 to TRBJ2-6; D call uncertain. With 4 bases removed from V and 1 base from J, the gap between germline ends came to 15 bases. Germline V lookup: CDR1 SGHDT, CDR2 YYEEEE. This CDR3 contains 17 residues. The CDR3 DNA reads TGTGCCAGCAGCCGTTTTGCGACACCTTCTGGGGCCAACGTCCTGACTTTC. Translation gives CASSRFATPSGANVLTF.

A few counts support this clonotype. This chain links TRBV14 with TRBJ1-5, with D maybe TRBD1 (5 bases). CDR1 and CDR2 (germline): SGHDN, FVKESK. CDR3 length: 16 residues. The germline V and J ends were trimmed by 3 bases and 5 bases, with 17 bases remaining between them. CDR3: CASSHLGVCGDQPQHF. CDR3 bases: TGTGCCAGCAGCCACTTGGGGGTGTGCGGGGATCAGCCCCAGCATTTT. The full variable domain, in which reference TRBV14 and TRBJ1-5 provide the parts outside the CDR3, is EAGVTQFPSHSVIEKGQTVTLRCDPISGHDNLYWYRRVMGKEIKFLLHFVKESKQDESGMPNNRFLAERTGGTYSTLKVQPAELEDSGVYFCASSHLGVCGDQPQHFGDGTRLSIL.

The chain recombines TRBV20-1 with TRBJ2-2; D may be TRBD1 (5 bases). V was clipped by 6 bases and J by 3 bases, with 17 bases between them. This CDR3 region has 15 residues. From germline, CDR1 is DFQATT and CDR2 SNEGSKA (reference sequence). The CDR3 nucleotides are TGCAGTGCCATTGCAGCAGGGCTCGACACCGGGGAGCTGTTTTTT. Its translation is CSAIAAGLDTGELFF.

Only a few counts were recorded for this clonotype. The chain employs TRBV24-1 and TRBJ2-3; TRBD1 might be the D (5 bases). Trimming shortened V by 7 bases and J by 2 bases, and 12 bases separated the two germline ends. Germline lookup yields CDR1 KGHDR and CDR2 SFDVKD. This CDR3 is built from 14 residues. CDR3 region: CATRHRIFTDTQYF. The DNA for the CDR3 is TGTGCCACCAGACACAGGATTTTCACAGATACGCAGTATTTT.

In its sample, this clonotype was seen a few times. The chain uses TRBV5-1 and TRBJ1-6; the match to TRBD1 covers 8 bases. The CDR3 has 15 amino acids. J gave up 7 bases and V 7 bases, and 10 bases lay outside the gene matches. Per the germline V gene, CDR1 is SGHRS and CDR2 is YFSETQ. The CDR3 DNA reads as TGCGCCAGCGGGAAGACAGGGGCGATAAATTCACCCCTCCACTTT. This encodes CASGKTGAINSPLHF. The full variable domain, completed using reference TRBV5-1 and TRBJ1-6, is KAGVTQTPRYLIKTRGQQVTLSCSPISGHRSVSWYQQTPGQGLQFLFEYFSETQRNKGNFPGRFSGRQFSNSRSEMNVSTLELGDSALYLCASGKTGAINSPLHFGNGTRLTVT.

There are many counts of this clonotype. The CDR3 bases are TGTGCCAGCAGTTTAACCAAAGACAGGCCCTCTAGGGGCTACACCTTC. Protein: CASSLTKDRPSRGYTF. The chain has TRBV27 and TRBJ1-2; maybe TRBD1 (6 bases). This CDR3 comprises 16 residues. The germline gives CDR1 MNHEY, CDR2 SMNVEV (reference sequence). Trimming cost V 2 bases and J 8 bases, with 21 bases left between them.

This clonotype was seen only a few times. The rearrangement links TRBV29-1 to TRBJ2-2, with D unclear. The CDR3 has 13 residues. Between the trimmed V and J ends, which lost 6 bases and 0 bases, there was a span of 8 bases. CDR1 SQVTM and CDR2 ANQGSEA come from the germline V gene. DNA for the CDR3: TGCAGCGTGGACCGTCCGAACACCGGGGAGCTGTTTTTT. It encodes CSVDRPNTGELFF.

The chain recombines TRBV11-2 with TRBJ2-1, with 9 bases identical to TRBD2. Germline-derived CDR1 and CDR2 are SGHAT and FQNNGV. The CDR3 has 16 amino acids. V was clipped by 6 bases and J by 6 bases; unmatched bases: 12. The CDR3 is CASSRLSRGGPNEQFF. The CDR3 bases are TGTGCCAGCAGTCGCCTCTCGCGGGGGGGGCCCAATGAGCAGTTCTTC.

The chain combines TRBV27 with TRBJ1-5; 8 positions match TRBD1. Germline-derived CDR1 and CDR2 are MNHEY and SMNVEV (reference sequence). This CDR3 is 15 amino acids long. The V and J ends lost 6 bases and 7 bases, in that order; junction bases with no gene match: 11. CDR3 amino acids: CASSLTGASSQPQHF. The CDR3 nucleotides are TGTGCCAGCAGCCTGACAGGGGCCTCCAGCCAGCCCCAGCATTTT.

The chain carries TRBV7-6 and TRBJ2-7, with D tentatively TRBD2 (7 bases). Trimming took 1 base from V and 0 from J, leaving 13 bases between them. CDR1 SGHVS and CDR2 FNYEAQ come from the germline V gene. There are 16 residues in the CDR3. CDR3 bases: TGTGCCAGCAGCTTAGGGGGGGGCCGAAGCTCCTACGAGCAGTACTTC. Protein sequence: CASSLGGGRSSYEQYF.

The chain recombines TRBV10-3 with TRBJ1-1; no clear D. Germline V gene data show CDR1 as ENHRY and CDR2 as SYGVKD. The length of the CDR3 is 13 residues. V lost 6 bases and J 3 bases, leaving 11 bases between the germline ends. The CDR3 loop reads CAISLLRDTEAFF. The CDR3 DNA reads as TGTGCCATCAGCCTCCTGCGGGACACTGAAGCTTTCTTT.

This sequence joins TRBV5-1 and TRBJ1-6, with TRBD1 matching 7 bases. Germline-derived CDR1 and CDR2 are SGHRS and YFSETQ. J was trimmed by 5 bases and V by 2 bases; bases with no gene match: 1. CDR3 size: 14 residues. The DNA for the CDR3 is TGCGCCAGCAGCTTTGACAGGGATAATTCACCCCTCCACTTT. It translates to CASSFDRDNSPLHF.

CDR3 nucleotides: TGCGCCAGCAGCTTGAAGACAGGGTTGAGGAACACTGAAGCTTTCTTT. Translation: CASSLKTGLRNTEAFF. This chain uses TRBV5-1 with TRBJ1-1; TRBD1 aligns across 7 bases. The CDR3 covers 16 residues. The V segment lost 1 base and the J segment 1 base; nucleotides outside the gene matches: 7. Germline V gene sequence: CDR1 SGHRS, CDR2 YFSETQ. Combining the CDR3 with reference TRBV5-1 and TRBJ1-1 gives the whole variable domain KAGVTQTPRYLIKTRGQQVTLSCSPISGHRSVSWYQQTPGQGLQFLFEYFSETQRNKGNFPGRFSGRQFSNSRSEMNVSTLELGDSALYLCASSLKTGLRNTEAFFGQGTRLTVV.

The chain joins TRBV10-3 to TRBJ2-1; D not certain. Trimming removed 3 bases at V and 7 bases at J, with 10 bases between. The CDR3 is made up of 13 amino acids. Looked up from germline, CDR1 is ENHRY and CDR2 is SYGVKD. The CDR3 sequence: CAISEEIRNEQFF. As DNA, the CDR3 is TGTGCCATCAGTGAAGAAATTCGGAATGAGCAGTTCTTC.

The V call is TRBV3-1, the J call TRBJ2-7; perhaps TRBD1 as D (6 bases). CDR1 is LGHDT, CDR2 YNNKEL, per germline (reference sequence). V was clipped by 5 bases and J by 3 bases, with 14 bases between them. This CDR3 spans 14 amino acids. The CDR3 region is CASSRLTGNYEQYF. Written as DNA, the CDR3 is TGTGCCAGCAGCAGACTCACAGGGAACTACGAGCAGTACTTC.